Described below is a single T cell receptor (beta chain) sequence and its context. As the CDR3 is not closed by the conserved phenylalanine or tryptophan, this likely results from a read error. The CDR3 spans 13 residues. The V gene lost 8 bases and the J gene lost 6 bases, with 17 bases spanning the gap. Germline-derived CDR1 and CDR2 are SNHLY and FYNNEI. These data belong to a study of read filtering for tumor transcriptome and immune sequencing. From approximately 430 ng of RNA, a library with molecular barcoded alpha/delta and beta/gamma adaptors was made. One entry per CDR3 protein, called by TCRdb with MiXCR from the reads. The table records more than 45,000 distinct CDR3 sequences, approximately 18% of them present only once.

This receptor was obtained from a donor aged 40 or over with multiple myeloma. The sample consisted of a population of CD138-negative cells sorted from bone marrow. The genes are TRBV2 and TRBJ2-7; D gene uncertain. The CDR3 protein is CASCAMETGEQYL. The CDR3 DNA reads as TGTGCCAGCTGTGCGATGGAAACGGGCGAGCAGTACCTC.